The sequence of this T cell receptor (beta chain) was determined in a study of regulatory T cells in long-lasting Graves disease (dated by TCRdb to about 2021). Regarding the complete study: Newly diagnosed Graves' disease patients had taken antithyroid drugs for less than 3 months. The study was conducted in China and was registered as a clinical trial. A total of about 35 samples underwent TCR sequencing: about 13 from persistent and approximately 20 from newly diagnosed Graves' disease patients. Peripheral blood TCR sequencing and RNA sequencing compared persistent Graves' disease patients with newly diagnosed Graves' disease patients. What the research found in general, with its limitations: The small sample size was acknowledged by the authors as a limitation that may reduce accuracy. Only peripheral blood was studied, because thyroid tissue, the primary lesion, was inaccessible. Compared with newly diagnosed patients, persistent Graves' disease patients had lower TCR Shannon entropy and fewer highly expanded clones, which suggests clonal expansion. Sequencing and analysis were restricted to the TCR beta chain. TRBV28, TRBJ1-2 and TRBJ2-5 were preferentially used in persistent disease, while TRBV20-1 and TRBJ2-1 were favored in newly diagnosed disease. Persistent patients shared more public clonotypes among themselves (more than 2,500) than newly diagnosed patients did (approximately 970).

The time point label of this sample denotes: newly diagnosed GD, antithyroid drugs for less than 3 months. For both TCR sequencing and RNA sequencing, RNA was extracted from PBMCs in TRIzol. Graves' disease was diagnosed according to American Thyroid Association guidelines. Patients for the study were recruited at an endocrinology department in Xi'an, China. From each patient, about 8.9 milliliters of peripheral blood was collected into an EDTA anticoagulant tube. PBMCs were isolated by Ficoll Paque Plus density gradient separation without further T cell sorting. An Agilent 2100 Bioanalyzer and agarose gel were used to check RNA quality, and a NanoDrop 2000 was used to measure RNA concentration. The library was obtained by multiplex PCR. Data came from an Illumina HiSeq 4000. To build TCR beta libraries, CDR3 regions were amplified by Arm-PCR using iRepertoire HTBI primers. Gel purification was performed on PCR products prior to sequencing. In the original analysis: Gene usage analysis of CDR3 amino acid clonotypes used the 55 to 80 TRBV and more than 13 TRBJ segments found across samples. COPE and FqMerger were used to merge filtered high-quality paired reads into contigs. BLAST was used to align contigs to IMGT TRBV, TRBD and TRBJ reference genes, with CDR3 defined following IMGT. Any clonotype with a frequency above 0.1% was counted as a highly expanded clone. Repertoire diversity was measured by Shannon entropy, and V-J evenness by the Gini coefficient. A clonotype found in more than one individual was treated as public. The public reads were reanalyzed by TCRdb: fastp trimming at Q25, MiXCR alignment, in-frame beta chains only. Rows with one shared CDR3 protein collapse into an entry with the most common genes and DNA. It is TCRdb's table, rather than the study itself, that gives the V and J calls and clone size. In all, the sample holds roughly 610,000 distinct CDR3 sequences, and under 20% of those were seen once. Around a sixth of the sample belongs to the ten largest clones.

This clonotype was seen many times. What this receptor recognizes is not known. The input lacks base qualities; no much larger clone sits a single base away. V drops 4 bases and J drops 0 bases, leaving 13 bases in between. The CDR3 starts with the cysteine, ends with the phenylalanine, and has 15 residues. Only the CDR3 DNA stays, 45 bases, in frame from base 1. The germline V gene (reference sequence) supplies CDR1 LGHDT and CDR2 YNNKEL. The data were also submitted as part of a second study, on T cells in Graves' hyperthyroidism and ophthalmopathy. Per the second study: Stable Graves' hyperthyroidism was defined as the absence of progression to ophthalmopathy over 18 months of follow-up. The hyperthyroidism patients were between 18 and 65 years old and newly diagnosed, with a disease duration of less than 2 months. Any patient with an uncontrolled infection, another autoimmune disease, pregnancy or lactation was excluded. Clinical symptoms, serum thyroxine and TRAb, thyroid ultrasound, and orbital computed tomography formed the basis for the diagnoses. The first round of RT-PCR for the TCR CDR3 was performed with the HTBI primer set and the Qiagen OneStep RT-PCR kit. Most expanded thyroid clonotypes (frequency above 0.001) were also found in blood, which suggests that blood repertoires may mirror thyroid immune responses. In cross-validation, a model built on a 13 V-J signature told ophthalmopathy apart from stable hyperthyroidism with under 90% sensitivity and 81% to 82% specificity, and in testing the same model reached 80%/75%. In validation, the model predicted progression to ophthalmopathy a median of roughly 6.1 months before onset, with about 67% sensitivity and roughly 73% specificity. A discovery cohort of about 96 patients, roughly 45 with Graves' ophthalmopathy and 57 with stable Graves' hyperthyroidism, was used to find distinguishing TCR V-J signatures. Whether ophthalmopathy could be predicted prospectively was tested in an independent validation cohort made up of roughly 19 hyperthyroidism patients plus 17 patients who later progressed to ophthalmopathy. The roughly 91 discovery patients were randomly divided into training and test sets at a 7:3 ratio. In several Graves' hyperthyroidism patients, the study also compared T-cell repertoires from thyroid tissue with T-cell repertoires from blood. After sampling, hyperthyroidism patients received methimazole starting at 30 mg daily, and ophthalmopathy patients received high-dose intravenous methylprednisolone. Libraries were constructed in a second round of multiplex PCR, after which size selection and purification were performed. Sequencing of the libraries was done on an Illumina HiSeq2000 using paired-end 100 bp reads. SOAPnuke was used to process the raw data, with reads discarded if the reads contained adapters or uncalled bases, had a mean Phred below 15, or lacked an exact constant-primer or identifier match. High-quality paired reads were merged using COPE v1.2.5, and each unique nucleotide sequence was defined as a clonotype. MiTCR v1.1 was used to align clonotypes to the IMGT TRBV, TRBD and TRBJ reference segments. Only V-J combinations with frequency above 0.0001, covering roughly 99% of repertoires, were analysed. The TCS score was defined as F50 (clonal expansion) divided by E x V (chaos), with BLOSUM62-based TCRdist calculated between CDR3 peptides within each V-J. Welch's t-statistics and random forest reduced several hundred V-J features to 10 to 15, which were used in a naive Bayes classifier (R e1071). No statistical method was used to set the sample size in advance, and investigators knew the group allocation. According to the paper, TCR Vbeta CDR3 sequencing was carried out on 120 to 150 peripheral blood samples, which came from fewer than 50 ophthalmopathy, 80 or so hyperthyroidism and roughly 17 progressor patients.

The clonotype originates from a woman aged 30 to 39 with Graves disease. Donor details come from another sample of the same person, matched by shared clones. The rearranged segments are TRBV3-1 and TRBJ2-7; the D gene remains uncertain. Sequencing was performed on peripheral blood mononuclear cells (PBMCs), taken at new diagnosis, from a patient treated with antithyroid drugs. The CDR3 is CASSPPFLRSYEQYF. The DNA sequence is as follows: TGTGCCAGCAGCCCCCCGTTCCTGCGCTCCTACGAGCAGTACTTC.